What follows are 16 T cell receptor beta chains derived from one specimen sequenced in a study of cytomegalovirus exposure and HLA in healthy donors. PCR amplification relied on 60 Vbeta primers (plus 13 Jbeta primers). Assay: immunoSEQ multiplex PCR; the TCRdb copy retains only in-frame clones and omits some. The table shows some 130,000 clones, with about 77% occurring only once. The material sequenced was PBMCs. The receptors derive from a male donor in good health and CMV-seronegative.

V gene TRBV5-1 combines with J gene TRBJ1-2; D is unclear. V dropped 0 bases and J dropped 5 bases, with 8 bases sitting between them. Germline values: CDR1 SGHRS, CDR2 YFSETQ. CDR3 length equals 13 residues. In DNA, the CDR3 is TGCGCCAGCAGCTTGGCAGGCAATTATGGCTACACCTTC. It yields the protein CASSLAGNYGYTF.

The chain uses TRBV7-9 and TRBJ2-3; D possibly corresponds to TRBD2 (5 bases). This CDR3 has 14 residues. Per germline, CDR1 SEHNR and CDR2 FQNEAQ (reference sequence). Between the trimmed V and J ends, which lost 5 bases and 4 bases, there was a span of 13 bases. The CDR3 sequence is CASSPAGTADTQYF. DNA for the CDR3: TGTGCCAGCAGCCCCGCGGGTACGGCAGATACGCAGTATTTT.

The chain employs TRBV6-5 and TRBJ1-5; 10 positions agree with TRBD1. From germline, CDR1 is MNHEY and CDR2 SVGAGI. The CDR3 has 16 amino acids. V shed 4 bases, J shed 3 bases, and the junction held 6 bases outside the gene matches. CDR3: CASSWSGTGVNQPQHF. The CDR3 DNA follows: TGTGCCAGCAGTTGGTCCGGGACAGGGGTCAATCAGCCCCAGCATTTT.

V and J are TRBV27 and TRBJ1-1; 7 bases match TRBD1. This CDR3 spans 14 amino acids. The germline CDR1 and CDR2 sequences are MNHEY and SMNVEV (reference sequence). V was pared by 5 bases and J by 1 base, with 4 bases of the junction left unmatched. As DNA, the CDR3 is TGTGCCAGCAGTCCCGGGACAGCGAACACTGAAGCTTTCTTT. Translation: CASSPGTANTEAFF.

This chain connects TRBV6-4 to TRBJ2-2; weak D call: TRBD2 (6 bases). The V end was cut by 6 bases, the J end by 5 bases, with 16 bases between. CDR3 length: 15 residues. In germline, CDR1 is MRHNA, CDR2 SNTAGT. CDR3 nucleotides: TGTGCCAGCAGCAACGAAGGGACTCGGACCGGGGAGCTGTTTTTT. It is translated as CASSNEGTRTGELFF.

As concerns this clone: Germline and junction disagree at one end, which may indicate a read error. At the DNA level, this CDR3 is encoded by other sequences in the same sample as well. This chain uses TRBV7-9 with TRBJ1-1; no definite D call. The CDR3 consists of 15 residues. Germline values: CDR1 SEHNR, CDR2 FQNEAQ (reference sequence). The CDR3 DNA reads as TGTGCCAGCAGTAAAAGCGGGGAGTTTAACACTGAGGCTTTCTTT. Translating gives CASSKSGEFNTEAFF.

J is TRBJ1-2 and V is TRBV11-2; weak D call: TRBD1 (5 bases). Trimming cost V 5 bases and J 0 bases, with 19 bases left between them. CDR3 size: 17 residues. The germline V gene has CDR1 SGHAT and CDR2 FQNNGV. This CDR3 reads CASSPRQTRPSNYGYTF. The CDR3 DNA follows: TGTGCCAGCAGCCCCCGACAGACCCGGCCCTCTAACTATGGCTACACCTTC.

The V and J genes are TRBV9 and TRBJ2-1, with TRBD1 matching 11 bases. CDR3 length equals 16 residues. From germline, CDR1 is SGDLS and CDR2 YYNGEE. V dropped 5 bases and J dropped 7; count of bases not matched to a gene: 11. This CDR3 is CASRIDRTGGVNEQFF. Written as DNA, the CDR3 is TGTGCCAGCAGGATAGACAGGACAGGGGGCGTGAATGAGCAGTTCTTC.

The CDR3 sequence: CASSLRLAGTTDTQYF. CDR3 sequence (DNA): TGCGCCAGCAGCCTCCGACTAGCGGGAACCACAGATACGCAGTATTTT. This chain connects TRBV5-1 to TRBJ2-3; 11 nucleotides align to TRBD2. With 4 bases clipped from V and 2 bases from J, the junction kept 6 bases outside the gene matches. Germline CDR1 reads SGHRS; CDR2 reads YFSETQ. The CDR3 covers 16 residues. The whole variable domain, filled in from reference TRBV5-1 and TRBJ2-3, reads KAGVTQTPRYLIKTRGQQVTLSCSPISGHRSVSWYQQTPGQGLQFLFEYFSETQRNKGNFPGRFSGRQFSNSRSEMNVSTLELGDSALYLCASSLRLAGTTDTQYFGPGTRLTVL.

Details on this clone: A junction end diverges from the germline sequence, so it may reflect a read error. The CDR3 spells CASSSGGANYQETQYF. CDR3 DNA: TGTGCTAGCAGCTCCGGGGGGGCCAATTACCAAGAGACCCAGTACTTC. V and J are TRBV7-7 and TRBJ2-5; 8 bases map to TRBD2. CDR1 SSHAT and CDR2 FNYEAQ come from the germline V gene (reference sequence). This CDR3 spans 16 amino acids. The variable domain in full, with the rest retrieved from reference TRBV7-7 and TRBJ2-5, is GAGVSQSPRYKVTKRGQDVTLRCDPISSHATLYWYQQALGQGPEFLTYFNYEAQPDKSGLPSDRFSAERPEGSISTLTIQRTEQRDSAMYRCASSSGGANYQETQYFGPGTRLLVL.

As concerns this clone: A junction end diverges from the germline sequence, so it may reflect a read error. The J gene is TRBJ2-4, the V gene TRBV29-1; D uncertain. The germline gives CDR1 SQVTM, CDR2 ANQGSEA. The CDR3 has 13 residues. CDR3 bases: TGCAGCGTTCTCTGGGTGGCCAAAAACAGTCAGTACTTC. It specifies CSVLWVAKNSQYF.

The chain uses TRBV2 and TRBJ2-5; 10 bases line up with TRBD2. V trimming: 4 bases; J trimming: 5 bases; junction bases outside the gene matches: 10. The CDR3 runs to 16 residues. Germline CDR1 reads SNHLY; CDR2 reads FYNNEI. The CDR3 region is CASSGASGGRGETQYF. The CDR3, as DNA: TGTGCCAGCAGTGGGGCTAGCGGGGGTCGAGGGGAGACCCAGTACTTC.

This chain links TRBV9 with TRBJ2-7, with 7 nucleotides matching TRBD1. This CDR3 has 13 residues. V shed 4 bases, J shed 6 bases, and the junction held 7 bases outside the gene matches. Germline CDR1 reads SGDLS; CDR2 reads YYNGEE. The CDR3 nucleotides are TGTGCCAGCAGCCCACAAACAGGGGCCGAGCAGTACTTC. Its protein is CASSPQTGAEQYF.

This clone was seen once. The gene calls are TRBV27 and TRBJ2-1; D ambiguous. Trimming pared 0 bases from V and 2 bases from J, leaving 8 bases between. Germline CDR1 MNHEY, CDR2 SMNVEV (reference sequence). This CDR3 contains 15 residues. The DNA of the CDR3 is TGTGCCAGCAGTTTATCCCCCTTTCCCTACAATGAGCAGTTCTTC. This translates into CASSLSPFPYNEQFF.

The chain carries TRBV13 and TRBJ2-2; no reliable D call. The CDR3 consists of 13 residues. The V end lost 2 bases, the J end lost 5 bases, and 6 bases lay between the germline ends. Germline V gene data show CDR1 as PRHDT and CDR2 as FYEKMQ (reference sequence). DNA of the CDR3: TGTGCCAGCAGCTTATTGCGAACCGGGGAGCTGTTTTTT. Translated, it gives CASSLLRTGELFF.

This clone appeared once. This sequence joins TRBV9 and TRBJ1-3; the D gene is possibly TRBD1 (6 bases). Germline CDR1 SGDLS, CDR2 YYNGEE. This CDR3 has 16 amino acids. The germline V and J ends were trimmed by 3 bases and 1 base, with 14 bases remaining between them. CDR3 sequence reads: CASSADPTGSGNTIYF. DNA of the CDR3: TGTGCCAGCAGCGCAGACCCTACAGGGTCTGGAAACACCATATATTTT.